The 14 T cell receptor beta chains listed next were all sequenced from one sample in a study of T cell responses to AZD1222 COVID-19 vaccine. Sequenced by immunoSEQ multiplex PCR; TCRdb stores in-frame clones only, minus some. The table shows 250,000 to 300,000 clones, with 90% to 95% occurring only once. The starting material was peripheral blood, obtained 28 days after the second AZD1222 dose. The receptors come from an adult who received the AZD1222 COVID-19 vaccine.

The chain has TRBV3-1 (or the pseudogene TRBV3-2) and TRBJ1-2; no clear D. Germline V lookup: CDR1 LGHDT, CDR2 YNNKEL (reference sequence). The V gene lost 0 bases and the J gene lost 3 bases, with 14 bases spanning the gap. CDR3 length equals 16 residues. The CDR3: CASSQEATAGYYGYTF. The CDR3 bases are TGTGCCAGCAGCCAAGAAGCCACCGCGGGATACTATGGCTACACCTTC.

The rearrangement joins TRBV12-3 or TRBV12-4 to TRBJ2-7; D possibly corresponds to TRBD1 (6 bases). The V and J ends lost 2 bases and 5 bases respectively, with 10 bases between them. CDR3 length: 13 amino acids. The CDR3 loop is CASSLNRDHEQYF. The DNA of the CDR3 is TGTGCCAGCAGTTTAAACAGGGACCACGAGCAGTACTTC.

The rearrangement uses TRBV11-1 and TRBJ2-1; D gene unclear. The CDR3 is made up of 16 amino acids. The V gene lost 5 bases and the J gene lost 1 base, with 15 bases spanning the gap. The germline V gene encodes CDR1 SGHAT and CDR2 FQDESV (reference sequence). The CDR3 sequence is CASSPAGRYSYNEQFF. CDR3 coding DNA: TGTGCCAGCAGCCCCGCAGGCCGATATTCCTACAATGAGCAGTTCTTC.

The V call is TRBV7-2, the J call TRBJ1-6, with a weak D call TRBD1 (6 bases). V was cut by 4 bases and J by 7 bases, with 20 bases left in between. CDR1 is SGHTA and CDR2 is FQGNSA in the germline V gene. The CDR3 length is 17 residues. Written as DNA, the CDR3 is TGTGCCAGCAGCTATGGACCGGGGGGCGGTCAGAATTCACCCCTCCACTTT. Protein: CASSYGPGGGQNSPLHF.

The CDR3 reads CASSSGQNTEAFF. In nucleotides, the CDR3 is TGTGCCAGCTCATCCGGACAGAACACTGAAGCTTTCTTT. This sequence joins TRBV18 and TRBJ1-1, with D perhaps TRBD1 (5 bases). Deletions cut 5 bases from V and 1 base from J, with 8 bases between. CDR1 and CDR2 from the germline V gene are KGHSH and LQKENI. The CDR3 has 13 amino acids. Filled out from reference TRBV18 and TRBJ1-1, the complete variable domain reads NAGVMQNPRHLVRRRGQEARLRCSPMKGHSHVYWYRQLPEEGLKFMVYLQKENIIDESGMPKERFSAEFPKEGPSILRIQQVVRGDSAAYFCASSSGQNTEAFFGQGTRLTVV.

This clone was observed a single time. The chain carries TRBV6-6 and TRBJ1-1, with 10 bases identical to TRBD1. This CDR3 has 16 amino acids. With V trimmed by 7 bases and J by 0 bases, 8 bases remained unmatched. From germline, CDR1 is MNHNY and CDR2 SVGAGI (reference sequence). The CDR3 loop reads CASIPGTGALNTEAFF. The CDR3, as DNA: TGTGCCAGCATCCCGGGGACAGGGGCTCTGAACACTGAAGCTTTCTTT.

This rearrangement joins TRBV5-1 to TRBJ2-7; the D gene could be TRBD1 or TRBD2 (5 bases each). V lost 0 bases and J 2 bases, leaving 9 bases between the germline ends. The CDR3 covers 14 residues. Germline-derived CDR1 and CDR2 are SGHRS and YFSETQ. The CDR3, as DNA: TGCGCCAGCAGCTTGGGGGGGTTGACCTACGAGCAGTACTTC. Protein product: CASSLGGLTYEQYF.

The chain has TRBV4-3 and TRBJ2-4; D unclear. Germline CDR1 LGHNA, CDR2 YSLEER. Trimming took 0 bases from V and 6 from J, leaving 12 bases between them. The CDR3 is made up of 15 amino acids. The CDR3 nucleotides are TGCGCCAGCAGCCAAGAGAGCTTGCCAGGAAACATTCAGTACTTC. Amino acids: CASSQESLPGNIQYF.

This chain links TRBV21-1 with TRBJ2-3. TRBV21-1 is reported as a pseudogene. The length of the CDR3 is 15 residues. The CDR3 loop is CASSKTGPPTDTQYF. The CDR3 DNA reads TGTGCCAGCAGCAAGACCGGCCCTCCCACAGATACGCAGTATTTT.

This chain connects TRBV19 to TRBJ1-6, with no clear D. The CDR3 sequence is 13 residues long. Germline V CDR1 and CDR2: LNHDA, SQIVND (reference sequence). The V gene lost 6 bases and the J gene lost 6 bases, with 9 bases spanning the gap. The CDR3 DNA follows: TGTGCCAGTAGGAAAATGGGTAATTCACCCCTCCACTTT. This sequence encodes CASRKMGNSPLHF.

The chain combines TRBV28 with TRBJ1-1, with a tentative D call TRBD1 (5 bases). Germline V CDR1 and CDR2: MDHEN, SYDVKM. CDR3 length: 14 amino acids. Trimming shortened V by 2 bases and J by 3 bases, and 10 bases separated the two germline ends. The CDR3 nucleotides read TGTGCCAGCAGTTTAAGGGGCCTTGACACTGAAGCTTTCTTT. Its protein product is CASSLRGLDTEAFF.

The rearrangement links TRBV5-1 to TRBJ2-1; TRBD2 aligns across 7 bases. The CDR3 runs to 19 residues. V was clipped by 3 bases and J by 8 bases; unmatched bases: 23. Germline V gene data show CDR1 as SGHRS and CDR2 as YFSETQ. The CDR3 is CASSSTKPGPPVSGDEQFF. CDR3 nucleotide sequence: TGCGCCAGCAGCTCAACAAAACCGGGACCACCTGTGAGCGGGGATGAGCAGTTCTTC.

The V gene is TRBV20-1, the J gene TRBJ2-1; D is ambiguous. The length of the CDR3 is 11 residues. V lost 5 bases to trimming and J lost 4 bases, with 6 bases between them. Germline V lookup: CDR1 DFQATT, CDR2 SNEGSKA (reference sequence). Here the CDR3 DNA reads TGCAGTGCTGGACCTTACAATGAGCAGTTCTTC. It translates to CSAGPYNEQFF.

The chain links TRBV3-1 (or the pseudogene TRBV3-2) to TRBJ2-7; unclear D gene. The CDR3 is 14 residues long. Per the germline V gene, CDR1 is LGHDT and CDR2 is YNNKEL (reference sequence). Trimming removed 0 bases from V and 3 bases from J, with 9 bases in between. In nucleotides, the CDR3 is TGTGCCAGCAGCCAAGATTTGGGCTACTACGAGCAGTACTTC. It translates to CASSQDLGYYEQYF.